The 14 T cell receptor beta chains in this list originate from one sample, sequenced in a study of CD8 T cells in Susac syndrome. About 0.5 to 1 ug RNA was reverse transcribed with random hexamers. TCRdb re-called the immunoSEQ multiplex PCR reads with MiXCR, one entry per CDR3 protein. The sample includes fewer than 300,000 distinct CDR3 sequences, around 83% of them seen just once. The sample taken for sequencing was CD8+ T cells from PBMCs. These TCRs come from a human donor with multiple sclerosis.

This chain connects TRBV3-1 to TRBJ2-7; D remains ambiguous. V was pared by 4 bases and J by 0 bases, with 13 bases between. The germline CDR1 and CDR2 sequences are LGHDT and YNNKEL (reference sequence). The CDR3 length is 15 residues. The CDR3 DNA is TGTGCCAGCAGCCTTGGCAGAATTACCTCCTACGAGCAGTACTTC. Encoded protein: CASSLGRITSYEQYF.

This chain uses TRBV3-1 with TRBJ2-5, with a tentative D call TRBD2 (5 bases). Germline V gene lookup returns CDR1 LGHDT and CDR2 YNNKEL (reference sequence). This CDR3 is built from 15 residues. V lost 1 base and J lost 3, with 12 bases in between. CDR3 DNA: TGTGCCAGCAGCCAAGTTTGGGTGCGGGAAGAGACCCAGTACTTC. Amino acid sequence: CASSQVWVREETQYF.

This clonotype was seen once. The chain joins TRBV29-1 to TRBJ2-6; a possible D gene is TRBD1 (7 bases). CDR1 SQVTM and CDR2 ANQGSEA come from the germline V gene. The CDR3 is made up of 17 amino acids. Trimming removed 5 bases from V and 2 bases from J, with 19 bases in between. Here the CDR3 reads CSVWEEGAAAGANVLTF. CDR3 DNA sequence: TGCAGCGTTTGGGAGGAGGGGGCAGCGGCTGGGGCCAACGTCCTGACTTTC.

This clonotype came up once. This sequence joins TRBV12-3 or TRBV12-4 and TRBJ2-1; 10 bases match TRBD1. The CDR3 has 16 amino acids. The junction had 6 bases not matched to a gene; V was cut back by 5 bases and J by 2 bases. For the CDR3, the DNA is TGTGCCAGCAGTCCCGAGACAGGGGGCCCCTACAATGAGCAGTTCTTC. It is translated as CASSPETGGPYNEQFF.

This chain connects TRBV28 to TRBJ2-2, with 8 nucleotides matching TRBD1. V dropped 6 bases and J dropped 5; count of bases not matched to a gene: 5. CDR1 and CDR2 (germline): MDHEN, SYDVKM. This CDR3 has 14 amino acids. The CDR3 here is CASRYRQGTGELFF. The CDR3 DNA reads TGTGCCAGCAGATACAGACAGGGGACCGGGGAGCTGTTTTTT.

This clonotype was recorded a few times. The chain combines TRBV27 with TRBJ2-7; 8 bases align to TRBD1. The V segment lost 6 bases and the J segment 4 bases; nucleotides outside the gene matches: 5. Germline V lookup: CDR1 MNHEY, CDR2 SMNVEV (reference sequence). The CDR3 length is 13 residues. The CDR3 bases are TGTGCCAGCAGCGGACAGGGACGATACGAGCAGTACTTC. This sequence encodes CASSGQGRYEQYF.

The V gene is TRBV12-3 or TRBV12-4, the J gene TRBJ1-4, with D hard to call. CDR3 length: 11 amino acids. The V gene lost 2 bases and the J gene lost 14 bases, with 9 bases spanning the gap. The CDR3 loop reads CASSLYDRLFF. In DNA, the CDR3 is TGTGCCAGCAGTTTATATGACCGGCTGTTTTTT.

This chain joins TRBV2 and TRBJ2-7, with TRBD1 matching over 9 bases. The length of the CDR3 is 14 residues. Trimming took 10 bases from V and 4 from J; bases not matched to a gene: 11. Germline V lookup: CDR1 SNHLY, CDR2 FYNNEI. The CDR3 spells CAILGGTGSYEQYF. The DNA for the CDR3 is TGTGCCATCCTGGGTGGGACAGGGTCGTACGAGCAGTACTTC.

The CDR3 protein is CSARALTSGLAGYPQETQYF. Written as DNA, the CDR3 is TGCAGTGCTAGAGCGCTTACCTCGGGACTAGCGGGCTACCCACAAGAGACCCAGTACTTC. The V and J genes are TRBV20-1 and TRBJ2-5; 12 bases fit TRBD2. Germline values: CDR1 DFQATT, CDR2 SNEGSKA (reference sequence). V was pared by 1 base and J by 2 bases, with 17 bases of the junction left unmatched. The length of the CDR3 is 20 residues.

The chain has TRBV30 and TRBJ2-3; D call uncertain. With 0 bases removed from V and 3 bases from J, the gap between germline ends came to 4 bases. Germline V gives CDR1 GTSNPN, CDR2 SVGIG (reference sequence). The CDR3 contains 12 residues. CDR3 amino acids: CAWSVFTDTQYF. Here the CDR3 DNA reads TGTGCCTGGAGTGTTTTTACAGATACGCAGTATTTT.

The chain joins TRBV7-8 to TRBJ1-5; possibly TRBD1 for D (6 bases). V was clipped by 1 base and J by 6 bases, with 13 bases between them. The CDR3 is 15 amino acids. Per the germline V gene, CDR1 is SGHVS and CDR2 is FQNEAQ. The DNA for the CDR3 is TGTGCCAGCAGCTTAGGAGTAGGAGGGGGTCAGCCCCAGCATTTT. Its translation is CASSLGVGGGQPQHF.

This chain uses TRBV7-9 with TRBJ2-2; 12 bases line up with TRBD2. The V gene end was trimmed by 8 bases and the J gene end by 6 bases; junction bases not matched to a gene: 4. Germline V gene sequence: CDR1 SEHNR, CDR2 FQNEAQ (reference sequence). The CDR3 is 14 amino acids. CDR3 amino acids: CASRLAGDPGELFF. As DNA, the CDR3 is TGTGCCAGCCGACTAGCGGGAGATCCCGGGGAGCTGTTTTTT.

The rearrangement links TRBV28 to TRBJ1-1, with D unresolved. Germline loops: CDR1 MDHEN, CDR2 SYDVKM. V was pared by 3 bases and J by 2 bases, with 4 bases between. CDR3 length equals 12 residues. The CDR3 region has the DNA TGTGCCAGCAGTTTCGATAACACTGAAGCTTTCTTT. Its translation: CASSFDNTEAFF.

In this sample, this clonotype turned up a few times. V is TRBV6-1 and J is TRBJ2-2; 7 nucleotides line up with TRBD2. V shed 6 bases, J shed 0 bases, and the junction held 4 bases outside the gene matches. The CDR3 sequence is 15 residues long. Germline values: CDR1 MNHNS, CDR2 SASEGT. The CDR3 DNA reads as TGTGCCAGCAGCTTTAGCGGGTCGAACACCGGGGAGCTGTTTTTT. Protein sequence: CASSFSGSNTGELFF.